The 13 T cell receptor beta chains reported below all come from one sample, sequenced in a study of T cells in localized non-small cell lung cancer. TCRdb's copy holds only in-frame clones and misses some; the assay was immunoSEQ multiplex PCR. The repertoire holds thousands of clones, with approximately 25% as singletons. Sequenced material: lung tumor tissue, taken before any cancer treatment. These receptors were taken from a male donor at least 60 years old with stage II squamous cell lung carcinoma.

V and J are TRBV9 and TRBJ2-3, with TRBD2 as a possible D gene (6 bases). Trimming shortened V by 4 bases and J by 1 base, and 10 bases separated the two germline ends. Per the germline V gene, CDR1 is SGDLS and CDR2 is YYNGEE. This CDR3 has 14 residues. CDR3 amino acids: CASSLGGGTDTQYF. CDR3 DNA: TGTGCCAGCAGCCTCGGCGGGGGCACAGATACGCAGTATTTT.

This rearrangement joins TRBV18 to TRBJ2-2; 9 nucleotides align to TRBD1. V dropped 0 bases and J dropped 6; count of bases not matched to a gene: 8. The CDR3 extends over 17 amino acids. Germline loops: CDR1 KGHSH, CDR2 LQKENI. In DNA, the CDR3 is TGTGCCAGCTCACCACCCGCACAGGGGGCGACGGCCGGGGAGCTGTTTTTT. Translation: CASSPPAQGATAGELFF.

V usage is TRBV18 and J usage is TRBJ1-5, with 8 bases aligning to TRBD1. The germline V gene encodes CDR1 KGHSH and CDR2 LQKENI. The CDR3 runs 16 residues. Trimming removed 5 bases from V and 2 bases from J; junction bases left unmatched: 8. For the CDR3, the DNA is TGTGCCAGCTCAACAGACAGGGGTAAGGGCAATCAGCCCCAGCATTTT. Residues: CASSTDRGKGNQPQHF.

This clone was seen a handful of times. The identical CDR3 is also encoded by other nucleotide sequences in the sample. CDR3 sequence (DNA): TGCGCCAGCAGCTTGGAGTGGCTAGCGGGAACCGGGGAGCTGTTTTTT. Protein sequence: CASSLEWLAGTGELFF. This chain links TRBV5-1 with TRBJ2-2; 9 bases agree with TRBD2. Germline-derived CDR1 and CDR2 are SGHRS and YFSETQ. The length of the CDR3 is 16 residues. V was pared by 0 bases and J by 5 bases, with 5 bases of the junction left unmatched.

This chain uses TRBV11-3 with TRBJ1-1; no clear D. The germline V gene encodes CDR1 SGHNT and CDR2 YENEEA. This CDR3 contains 15 residues. Trimming cost V 5 bases and J 0 bases, with 13 bases left between them. The CDR3 reads CASSGGILMNTEAFF. CDR3 in DNA: TGTGCCAGCAGCGGCGGAATCTTAATGAACACTGAAGCTTTCTTT. Filled out from reference TRBV11-3 and TRBJ1-1, the complete variable domain reads EAGVVQSPRYKIIEKKQPVAFWCNPISGHNTLYWYLQNLGQGPELLIRYENEEAVDDSQLPKDRFSAERLKGVDSTLKIQPAELGDSAVYLCASSGGILMNTEAFFGQGTRLTVV.

By proportion, this clone is medium-sized (0.01 to 0.1%). The V gene is TRBV9, the J gene TRBJ1-3; D is unclear. The V end was cut by 5 bases, the J end by 2 bases, with 11 bases between. The CDR3 is made up of 14 amino acids. Germline-derived CDR1 and CDR2 are SGDLS and YYNGEE. This CDR3 reads CASSATAAGNTIYF. CDR3 bases: TGTGCCAGCAGTGCCACAGCTGCTGGAAACACCATATATTTT.

This clone appeared a few times. This chain joins TRBV11-3 and TRBJ1-2, with 12 bases matching TRBD1. V lost 3 bases to trimming and J lost 4 bases; unmatched junction nucleotides: 6. This CDR3 is built from 16 residues. Germline values: CDR1 SGHNT, CDR2 YENEEA. The CDR3 protein is CASSLEGTGGIYGYTF. DNA for the CDR3: TGTGCCAGCAGCTTGGAGGGGACAGGGGGCATCTATGGCTACACCTTC.

The chain carries TRBV5-1 and TRBJ2-2; D gene uncertain. V was cut by 0 bases and J by 1 base, with 10 bases left in between. The CDR3 extends over 16 amino acids. Germline V gene sequence: CDR1 SGHRS, CDR2 YFSETQ. The CDR3 sequence: CASSLGSSQNTGELFF. CDR3 bases: TGCGCCAGCAGCTTGGGGTCCTCCCAGAACACCGGGGAGCTGTTTTTT.

The chain uses TRBV11-3 and TRBJ1-2; 8 bases match TRBD1. The CDR3 is 14 amino acids. Unmatched junction bases numbered 3, after V lost 3 bases and J lost 3 bases. Germline CDR1 reads SGHNT; CDR2 reads YENEEA. The CDR3 reads CASSFAGGYYGYTF. The CDR3 DNA follows: TGTGCCAGCAGCTTTGCAGGGGGCTACTATGGCTACACCTTC.

This rearrangement joins TRBV15 to TRBJ1-2, with 8 bases identical to TRBD1. This CDR3 region has 14 residues. In germline, CDR1 is LNHNV, CDR2 YYDKDF (reference sequence). Trimming cost V 3 bases and J 8 bases; bases outside gene matches: 8. The CDR3, as DNA: TGTGCCACCAGCAGCAGATTGACAGGGGAAGGCTACACCTTC. Amino acids: CATSSRLTGEGYTF.

This clone turned up a few times. V usage is TRBV18 and J usage is TRBJ2-5; D may be TRBD1 (5 bases). The V gene's germline CDR1 is KGHSH and CDR2 LQKENI. V gave up 6 bases and J gave up 7 bases, with 18 bases separating them. The CDR3 has 14 residues. This chain's CDR3 is CASSLDTAWRTQYF. Written as DNA, the CDR3 is TGTGCCAGCTCCCTGGACACGGCGTGGAGGACCCAGTACTTC.

This clone is medium-sized within its sample. V is TRBV11-3 and J is TRBJ1-2; 10 bases fit TRBD1. Per the germline V gene, CDR1 is SGHNT and CDR2 is YENEEA. V lost 5 bases and J lost 2; bases outside the gene matches: 2. The CDR3 sequence is 14 residues long. The CDR3 DNA reads TGTGCCAGCAGCGGGACAGGGGTAAACTATGGCTACACCTTC. This encodes CASSGTGVNYGYTF.

Here the CDR3 DNA reads TGTGCCAGCAGTGAGTTGGGACAGGGAGAGACCCAGTACTTC. It codes for CASSELGQGETQYF. This chain links TRBV25-1 with TRBJ2-5; 9 nucleotides line up with TRBD1. The CDR3 has 14 residues. Germline CDR1 MGHDK, CDR2 SYGVNS. With V trimmed by 3 bases and J by 4 bases, 3 bases remained unmatched. The full variable domain, its missing parts supplied by reference TRBV25-1 and TRBJ2-5, is EADIYQTPRYLVIGTGKKITLECSQTMGHDKMYWYQQDPGMELHLIHYSYGVNSTEKGDLSSESTVSRIRTEHFPLTLESARPSHTSQYLCASSELGQGETQYFGPGTRLLVL.